This TCR beta chain is from a study of T cells expressing NK-cell markers. Overall study: Sorted CD3+CD56+NKG2C+, CD3+CD56+NKG2C- and CD3+CD56-NKG2C+ T cells provided the TCR beta repertoires. HCMV seropositivity marked seven of the eight sequenced donors; one was seronegative.

Study conclusions and caveats: What remained unclear was the HCMV specificity of expanded NKG2C+ T cell clones.

Germline V gene data show CDR1 as MDHEN and CDR2 as SYDVKM. This CDR3 region has 13 residues. Worth noting for this clonotype: Its antigen is unidentified.

Researchers built TCR beta cDNA using 5'RACE template switching with UMIs. TCRdb reprocessed the 5' RACE reads; each CDR3 protein has one entry and no DNA is given. The data show about 400,000 distinct CDR3 sequences, and the top ten clones hold roughly 10%. The sequence derives from a woman between 50 and 59 years old in good health. Sequenced material: blood T cells: a sorted CD56 or NKG2C T cell subset, CD4+ or CD8+ T cells, or bulk PBMC T cells (not recorded which). The rearrangement links TRBV28 to TRBJ1-5. The CDR3 protein is CASSFKGGQPQHF. Full variable domain (rest looked up from reference TRBV28 and TRBJ1-5): DVKVTQSSRYLVKRTGEKVFLECVQDMDHENMFWYRQDPGLGLRLIYFSYDVKMKEKGDIPEGYSVSREKKERFSLILESASTNQTSMYLCASSFKGGQPQHFGDGTRLSIL.